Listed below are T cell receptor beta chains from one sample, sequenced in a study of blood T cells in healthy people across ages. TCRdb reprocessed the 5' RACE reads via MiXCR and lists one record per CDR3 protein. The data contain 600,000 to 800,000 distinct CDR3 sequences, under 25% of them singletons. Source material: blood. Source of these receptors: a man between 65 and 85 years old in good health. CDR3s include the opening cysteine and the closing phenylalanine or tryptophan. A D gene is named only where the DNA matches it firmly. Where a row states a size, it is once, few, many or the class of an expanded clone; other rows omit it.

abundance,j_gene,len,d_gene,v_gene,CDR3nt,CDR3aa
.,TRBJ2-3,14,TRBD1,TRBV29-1,TGCAGCGTTGCGGGACAGGGACGCACAGATACGCAGTATTTT,CSVAGQGRTDTQYF
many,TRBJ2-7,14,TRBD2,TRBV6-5,TGTGCCAGCAGTTCCTCTAGCGGACCCTACGAGCAGTACTTC,CASSSSSGPYEQYF
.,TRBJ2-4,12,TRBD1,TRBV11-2,TGTGCCAGCAGCGGACAGGGAAACATTCAGTACTTC,CASSGQGNIQYF
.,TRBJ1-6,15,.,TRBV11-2,TGTGCCAGCAGCACACGGGCGGGGTTCCTTTCACCCCTCCACTTT,CASSTRAGFLSPLHF
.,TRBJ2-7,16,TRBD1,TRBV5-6,TGTGCCAGCAGCTTGGGGGACAGGGGGAAGGGCTACGAGCAGTACTTC,CASSLGDRGKGYEQYF
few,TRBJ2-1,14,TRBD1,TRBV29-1,TGCAGCGTAACTGGGACAGGGTCCTACAATGAGCAGTTCTTC,CSVTGTGSYNEQFF
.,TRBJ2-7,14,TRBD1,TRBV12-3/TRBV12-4,TGTGCCAGCAGTTTGGGACAGCTGGCCTACGAGCAGTACTTC,CASSLGQLAYEQYF
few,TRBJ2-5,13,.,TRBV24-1,TGTGCCACCAGTGAGTCCGGACGGGAGACCCAGTACTTC,CATSESGRETQYF
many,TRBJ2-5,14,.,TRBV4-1,TGCGCCAGCAGCCAAGCGGGGTCACAAGAGACCCAGTACTTC,CASSQAGSQETQYF
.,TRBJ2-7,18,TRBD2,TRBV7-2,TGTGCCAGCAGCTCCCTGGGACTAGCGGGAGATACGACCTACGAGCAGTACTTC,CASSSLGLAGDTTYEQYF
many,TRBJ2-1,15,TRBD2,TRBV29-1,TGCAGCGTTGCCCGGACTAGCGGGAGTGGGCATGAGCAGTTCTTC,CSVARTSGSGHEQFF
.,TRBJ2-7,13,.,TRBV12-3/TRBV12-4,TGTGCCAGCAGTTCCGGGACTTTCGGGGAGCAGTACTTC,CASSSGTFGEQYF
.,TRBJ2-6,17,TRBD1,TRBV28,TGTGCCAGCAGTTTTAACAGGGGCCCCTCTGGGGCCAACGTCCTGACTTTC,CASSFNRGPSGANVLTF
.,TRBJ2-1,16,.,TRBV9,TGTGCCAGCAGCGTAGAATCGGCGATGGGGTACAATGAGCAGTTCTTC,CASSVESAMGYNEQFF
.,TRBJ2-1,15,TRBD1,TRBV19,TGTGCCAGTAGCCGCCAGGACAGGGGCAGAAATGAGCAGTTCTTC,CASSRQDRGRNEQFF
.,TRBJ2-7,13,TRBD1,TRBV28,TGTGCCAGTAGACAGGGGAAGTCCTACGAGCAGTACTTC,CASRQGKSYEQYF
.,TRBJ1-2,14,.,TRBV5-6,TGTGCCAGCAGCTTGGGAGGTTTCGACTATGGCTACACCTTC,CASSLGGFDYGYTF
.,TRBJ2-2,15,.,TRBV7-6,TGTGCCAGCAGCTTGGGGCGACGAGCCACCGGGGAGCTGTTTTTT,CASSLGRRATGELFF
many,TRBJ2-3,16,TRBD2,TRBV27,TGTGCCAGCAGTCCTTCACTAGCGGAGCTCACAGATACGCAGTATTTT,CASSPSLAELTDTQYF
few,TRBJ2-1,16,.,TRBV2,TGTGCCAGCAGTGAAGCGCTCGCGGGACCCTACAATGAGCAGTTCTTC,CASSEALAGPYNEQFF
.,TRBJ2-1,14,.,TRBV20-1,TGCAGTTTGATAGGGGGGAGCTCCTACAATGAGCAGTTCTTC,CSLIGGSSYNEQFF
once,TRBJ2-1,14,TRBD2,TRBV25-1,TGTGCCAGCAGAAAGACTAGCGGGGAAAATGAGCAGTTCTTC,CASRKTSGENEQFF
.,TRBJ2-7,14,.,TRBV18,TGTGCCAGCTCACCCGGGGTACTGGTAGGCGAGCAGTACTTC,CASSPGVLVGEQYF
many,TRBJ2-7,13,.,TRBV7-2,TGTGCCAGCAGCTTAGCTAACAGTTACGAGCAGTACTTC,CASSLANSYEQYF
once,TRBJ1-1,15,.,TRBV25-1,TGTGCCAGCAGTGAGGGAGGGCGGAGTATGCCTGAAGCTTTCTTT,CASSEGGRSMPEAFF
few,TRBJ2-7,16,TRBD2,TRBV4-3,TGCGCCAGCAGCCAAGTTCTGGGGGGGAGCTCCTACGAGCAGTACTTC,CASSQVLGGSSYEQYF
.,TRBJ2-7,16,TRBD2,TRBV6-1,TGTGCCAGCAGCTCCTGGATAGCGGGGAGCTCCTACGAGCAGTACTTC,CASSSWIAGSSYEQYF
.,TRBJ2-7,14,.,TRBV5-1,TGCGCCAGCAGACGGGGGACAGCGTCCTACGAGCAGTACTTC,CASRRGTASYEQYF
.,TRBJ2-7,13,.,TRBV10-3,TGTGCCATCAGTGCGACACTAGACAGCGAGCAGTACTTC,CAISATLDSEQYF
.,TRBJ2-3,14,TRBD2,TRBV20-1,TGCAGTGCTAGTCCTAGCGGGAACACAGATACGCAGTATTTT,CSASPSGNTDTQYF
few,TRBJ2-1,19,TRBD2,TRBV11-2,TGTGCCAGCAGCACCGGGACTAGCGGGACGAGCGACTCTTACAATGAGCAGTTCTTC,CASSTGTSGTSDSYNEQFF
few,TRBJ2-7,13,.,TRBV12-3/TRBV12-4,TGTGCCAGCAGTCGGGACCAAACCTACGAGCAGTACTTC,CASSRDQTYEQYF
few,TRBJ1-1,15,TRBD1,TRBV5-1,TGCGCCAGCAGCCCACCGGGACAGGGGAACACTGAAGCTTTCTTT,CASSPPGQGNTEAFF
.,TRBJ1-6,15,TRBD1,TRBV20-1,TGCAGTGCTACCGATACCGGGACAGGGGATTCACCCCTCCACTTT,CSATDTGTGDSPLHF
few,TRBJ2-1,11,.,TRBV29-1,TGCAGCGCTGCGCACTACAATGAGCAGTTCTTC,CSAAHYNEQFF